What follows is one T cell receptor (beta chain) and its context. The target antigen is unknown. The assay was immunoSEQ multiplex PCR, and TCRdb's table has in-frame clones only and misses some. There are around 140,000 clones in the sample; about 90% occur only once, and around 1.7% lies in the top ten. This sample was taken from a study of T cells in localized non-small cell lung cancer. Whole-study findings and limits: Sequencing covered just one tumor region, so heterogeneity cannot be ruled out. Median around 56 top-100 tumor clones were shared with paired adjacent lung. The greatest T cell clonality was found in uninvolved adjacent lung (higher than in tumor).

Source: peripheral blood, taken before any cancer treatment. The sequence came from a female donor aged 60 or older with stage I lung adenocarcinoma.

The CDR3 reads CASSRTGGRDTEAFF. The CDR3 DNA follows: TGTGCCAGCTCTCGAACGGGGGGCAGAGACACTGAAGCTTTCTTT. V and J are TRBV18 and TRBJ1-1; maybe TRBD1 (6 bases). There are 15 residues in the CDR3. V lost 6 bases and J 3 bases, leaving 17 bases between the germline ends. Per the germline V gene, CDR1 is KGHSH and CDR2 is LQKENI.